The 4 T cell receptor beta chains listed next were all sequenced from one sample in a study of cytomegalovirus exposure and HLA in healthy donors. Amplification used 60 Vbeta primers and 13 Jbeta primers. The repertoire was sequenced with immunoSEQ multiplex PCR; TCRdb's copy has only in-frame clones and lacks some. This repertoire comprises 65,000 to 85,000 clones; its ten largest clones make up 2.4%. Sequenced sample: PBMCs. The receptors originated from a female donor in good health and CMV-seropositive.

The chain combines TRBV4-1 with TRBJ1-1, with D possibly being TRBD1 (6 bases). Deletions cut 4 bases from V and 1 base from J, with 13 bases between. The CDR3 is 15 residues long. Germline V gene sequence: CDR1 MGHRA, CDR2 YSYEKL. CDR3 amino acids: CASSLKGVQNTEAFF. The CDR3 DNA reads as TGCGCCAGCAGCCTAAAGGGGGTACAGAACACTGAAGCTTTCTTT.

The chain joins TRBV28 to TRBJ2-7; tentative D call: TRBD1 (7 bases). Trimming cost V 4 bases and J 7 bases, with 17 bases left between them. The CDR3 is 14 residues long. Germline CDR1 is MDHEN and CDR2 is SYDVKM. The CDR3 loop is CASSSGQRVGEQYF. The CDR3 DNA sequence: TGTGCCAGCAGTTCGGGACAGCGGGTAGGTGAGCAGTACTTC.

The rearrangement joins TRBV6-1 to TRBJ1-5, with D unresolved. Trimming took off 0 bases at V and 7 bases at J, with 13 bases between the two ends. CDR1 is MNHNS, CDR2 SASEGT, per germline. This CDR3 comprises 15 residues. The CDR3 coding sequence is TGTGCCAGCAGTGAAGCGCCGGAGGGAGGACAGCCCCAGCATTTT. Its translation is CASSEAPEGGQPQHF.

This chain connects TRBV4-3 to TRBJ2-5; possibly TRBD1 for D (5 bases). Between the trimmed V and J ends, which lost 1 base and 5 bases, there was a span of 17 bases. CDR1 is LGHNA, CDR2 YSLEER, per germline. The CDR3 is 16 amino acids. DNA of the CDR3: TGCGCCAGCAGCCAAGGACGGACACCTGTAACGGAGACCCAGTACTTC. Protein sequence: CASSQGRTPVTETQYF.